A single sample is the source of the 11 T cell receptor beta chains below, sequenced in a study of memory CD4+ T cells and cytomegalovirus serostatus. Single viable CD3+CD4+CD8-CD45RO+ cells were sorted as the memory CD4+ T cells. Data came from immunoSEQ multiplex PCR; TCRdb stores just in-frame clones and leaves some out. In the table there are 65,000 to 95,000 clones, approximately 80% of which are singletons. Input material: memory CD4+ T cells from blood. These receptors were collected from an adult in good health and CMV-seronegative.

The CDR3 protein is CASSSTGRITEAFF. The CDR3 DNA reads TGTGCCAGCAGCTCTACAGGGCGGATCACTGAAGCTTTCTTT. The J gene is TRBJ1-1, the V gene TRBV7-3; tentatively, D is TRBD1 (6 bases). This CDR3 comprises 14 residues. Trimming left V 4 bases short and J 4 bases short, with 13 bases between. Per the germline V gene, CDR1 is SGHTA and CDR2 is FQGTGA.

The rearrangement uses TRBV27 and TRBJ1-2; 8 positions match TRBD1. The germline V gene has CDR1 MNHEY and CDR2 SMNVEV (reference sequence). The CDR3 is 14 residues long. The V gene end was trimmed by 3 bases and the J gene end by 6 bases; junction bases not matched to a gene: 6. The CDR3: CASSFGQGLNGYTF. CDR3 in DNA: TGTGCCAGCAGTTTCGGACAGGGCTTAAATGGCTACACCTTC.

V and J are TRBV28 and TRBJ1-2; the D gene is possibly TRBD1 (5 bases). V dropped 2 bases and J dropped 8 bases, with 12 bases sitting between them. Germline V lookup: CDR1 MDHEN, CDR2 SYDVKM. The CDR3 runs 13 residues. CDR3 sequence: CASSLPGTRGYTF. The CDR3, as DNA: TGTGCCAGCAGTTTACCAGGGACGAGAGGCTACACCTTC.

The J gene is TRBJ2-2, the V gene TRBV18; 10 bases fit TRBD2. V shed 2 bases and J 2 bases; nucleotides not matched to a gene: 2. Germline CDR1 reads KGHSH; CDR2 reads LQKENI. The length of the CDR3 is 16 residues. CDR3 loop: CASSPGLAVNTGELFF. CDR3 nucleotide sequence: TGTGCCAGCTCACCAGGACTAGCGGTCAACACCGGGGAGCTGTTTTTT.

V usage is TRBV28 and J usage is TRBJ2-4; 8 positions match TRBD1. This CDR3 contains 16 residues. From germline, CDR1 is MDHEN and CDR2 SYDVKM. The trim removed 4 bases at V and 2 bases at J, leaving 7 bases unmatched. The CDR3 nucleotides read TGTGCCAGCAGTTCAGGGGGCGCGTCGTCCAAAAACATTCAGTACTTC. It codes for CASSSGGASSKNIQYF.

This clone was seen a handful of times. The chain's CDR3 is CASSEISYNQPQHF. DNA of the CDR3: TGTGCCAGCAGTGAAATCAGTTACAATCAGCCCCAGCATTTT. The rearrangement uses TRBV2 and TRBJ1-5; D remains unclear. Trimming took off 2 bases at V and 3 bases at J, with 8 bases between the two ends. The CDR3 length is 14 residues. Germline CDR1 SNHLY, CDR2 FYNNEI.

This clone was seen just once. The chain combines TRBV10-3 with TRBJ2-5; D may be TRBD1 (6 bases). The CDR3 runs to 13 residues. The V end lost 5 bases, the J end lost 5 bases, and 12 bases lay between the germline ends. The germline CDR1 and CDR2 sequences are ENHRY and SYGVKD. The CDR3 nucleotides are TGTGCCATCAGTTCAGGGGATGAGGAGACCCAGTACTTC. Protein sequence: CAISSGDEETQYF.

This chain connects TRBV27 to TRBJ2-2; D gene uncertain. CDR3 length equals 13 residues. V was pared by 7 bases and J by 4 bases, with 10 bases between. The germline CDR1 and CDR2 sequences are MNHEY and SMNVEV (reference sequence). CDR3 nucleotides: TGTGCCAGCAAAACGGGCAGCACCGGGGAGCTGTTTTTT. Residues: CASKTGSTGELFF.

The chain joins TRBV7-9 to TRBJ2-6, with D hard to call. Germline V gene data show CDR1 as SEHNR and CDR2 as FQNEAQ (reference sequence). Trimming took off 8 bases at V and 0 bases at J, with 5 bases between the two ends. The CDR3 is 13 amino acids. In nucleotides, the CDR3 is TGTGCCAGCTCAACCTCTGGGGCCAACGTCCTGACTTTC. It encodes CASSTSGANVLTF. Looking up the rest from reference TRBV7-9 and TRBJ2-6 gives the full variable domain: DTGVSQNPRHKITKRGQNVTFRCDPISEHNRLYWYRQTLGQGPEFLTYFQNEAQLEKSRLLSDRFSAERPKGSFSTLEIQRTEQGDSAMYLCASSTSGANVLTFGAGSRLTVL.

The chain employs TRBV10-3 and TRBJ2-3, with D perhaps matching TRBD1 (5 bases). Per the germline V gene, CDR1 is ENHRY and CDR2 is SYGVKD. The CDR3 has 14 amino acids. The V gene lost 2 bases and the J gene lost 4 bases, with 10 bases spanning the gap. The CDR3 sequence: CAISEGQGPDTQYF. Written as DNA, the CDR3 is TGTGCCATCAGTGAGGGGCAGGGTCCAGATACGCAGTATTTT.

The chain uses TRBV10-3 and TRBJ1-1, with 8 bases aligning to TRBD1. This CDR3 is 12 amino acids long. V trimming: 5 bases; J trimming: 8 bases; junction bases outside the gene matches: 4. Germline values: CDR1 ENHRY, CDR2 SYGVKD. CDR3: CAISLGTGEAFF. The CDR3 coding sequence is TGTGCCATCAGTCTCGGGACAGGCGAAGCTTTCTTT.